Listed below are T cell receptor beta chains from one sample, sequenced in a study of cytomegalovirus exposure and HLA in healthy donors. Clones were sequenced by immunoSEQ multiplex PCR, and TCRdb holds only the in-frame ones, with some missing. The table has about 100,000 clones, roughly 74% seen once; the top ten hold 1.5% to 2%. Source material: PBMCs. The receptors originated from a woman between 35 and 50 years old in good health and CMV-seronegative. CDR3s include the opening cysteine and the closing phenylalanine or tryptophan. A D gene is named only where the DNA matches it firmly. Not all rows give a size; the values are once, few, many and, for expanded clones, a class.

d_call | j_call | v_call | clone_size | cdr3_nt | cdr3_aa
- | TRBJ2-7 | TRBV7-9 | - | TGTGCCAGCAGCTCATCAGGGGTCGGCTACGAGCAGTACTTC | CASSSSGVGYEQYF
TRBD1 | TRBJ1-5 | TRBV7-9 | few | TGTGCCAGCAGCTCTGGGACAGGGGAAGGAAATCAGCCCCAGCATTTT | CASSSGTGEGNQPQHF
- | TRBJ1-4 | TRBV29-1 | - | TGCAGCGTTGGGGCTCCTGGTAATGAAAAACTGTTTTTT | CSVGAPGNEKLFF
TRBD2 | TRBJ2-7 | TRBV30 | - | TGTGCCTGGAGGGGACTAGGCTACGAGCAGTACTTC | CAWRGLGYEQYF
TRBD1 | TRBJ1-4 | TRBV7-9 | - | TGTGCCACGCAGGGGGCTGGTAATGAAAAACTGTTTTTT | CATQGAGNEKLFF
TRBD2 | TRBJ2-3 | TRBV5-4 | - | TGTGCCAGCAGCCTACAAGGACTAGCGGGGGGTGAAGATACGCAGTATTTT | CASSLQGLAGGEDTQYF
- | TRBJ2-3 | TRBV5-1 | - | TGCGCCAGCAGCTTACAAGGGGGTACGGAAACAGATACGCAGTATTTT | CASSLQGGTETDTQYF
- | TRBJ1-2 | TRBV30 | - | TGTGCCTGGAGTGTACAAGGACAGTTGGTTAATGGCTACACCTTC | CAWSVQGQLVNGYTF
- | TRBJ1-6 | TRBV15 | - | TGTGCCACCAGCAGAGGAGGTGGGGGGGGAAATTATAATTCACCCCTTCACTTT | CATSRGGGGGNYNSPLHF
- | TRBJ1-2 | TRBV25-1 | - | TGTGCCAGCAGTGAATCCGGGTTTATCTATGGCTACACCTTC | CASSESGFIYGYTF
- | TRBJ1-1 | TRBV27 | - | TGTGCCAGCAGTCCACAGGGAAACCGGGCTGAAGCTTTCTTT | CASSPQGNRAEAFF
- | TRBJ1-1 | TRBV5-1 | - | TGCGCCAGCAGCTTGGCCAGGGACACTGAAGCTTTCTTT | CASSLARDTEAFF
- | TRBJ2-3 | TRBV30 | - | TGTGCCTGGACGGTCGGGGAGGTCGTGGATACGCAGTATTTT | CAWTVGEVVDTQYF
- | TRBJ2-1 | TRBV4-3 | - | TGCGCCAGCAGCCAAGATGGCGAGCGATCGCAGTTCTTC | CASSQDGERSQFF
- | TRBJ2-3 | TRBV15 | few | TGTGCCACCAGCAGAGGAGGTGGTGACGCAGATACGCAGTATTTT | CATSRGGGDADTQYF
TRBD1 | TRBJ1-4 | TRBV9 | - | TGTGCCAGCAGCGTAGGGGACAGATTTACTAATGAAAAACTGTTTTTT | CASSVGDRFTNEKLFF
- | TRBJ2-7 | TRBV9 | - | TGTGCCAGCAGCGTAGGCGGATCGCCCTACGAGCAGTACTTC | CASSVGGSPYEQYF
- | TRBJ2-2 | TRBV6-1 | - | TGTGCCAGCAGTGCTCTAGGTAGCGACACCGGGGAGCTGTTTTTT | CASSALGSDTGELFF
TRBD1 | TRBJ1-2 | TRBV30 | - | TGTGCCTGGACTCCGGGACAGTCTTTTATCTATGGCTACACCTTC | CAWTPGQSFIYGYTF
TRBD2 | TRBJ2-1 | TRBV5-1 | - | TGCGCCAGCATCGCTACGGGACTAGCGGAATACAATGAGCAGTTCTTC | CASIATGLAEYNEQFF
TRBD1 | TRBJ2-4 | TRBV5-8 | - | TGTGCCAGCAGAGACAGGGCAACGGCCAAAAACATTCAGTACTTC | CASRDRATAKNIQYF
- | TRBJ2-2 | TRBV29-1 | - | TGCAGCGTTGAAGTCCCCCTGGGGGGAGGGGGCACCGGGGAGCTGTTTTTT | CSVEVPLGGGGTGELFF
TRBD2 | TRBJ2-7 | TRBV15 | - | TGTGCCACCAGCAGACCCGGACTAGCGGGATCCCATTCCTACGAGCAGTACTTC | CATSRPGLAGSHSYEQYF
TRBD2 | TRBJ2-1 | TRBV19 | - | TGTGCCAGTAGTCCCCGGACTAGCGGTAGCTCCTACAATGAGCAGTTCTTC | CASSPRTSGSSYNEQFF
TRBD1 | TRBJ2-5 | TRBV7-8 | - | TGTGCCAGCAGCTTATCTGGGACAGTAGGGGAGACCCAGTACTTC | CASSLSGTVGETQYF
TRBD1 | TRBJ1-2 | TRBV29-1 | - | TGCAGCTCATGGGGGACAGGGGGTACCGATGGCTACACCTTC | CSSWGTGGTDGYTF